The T cell receptor (beta chain) described here comes from a study of regulatory T cells in long-lasting Graves disease (dated by TCRdb to the early 2020s). Concerning the study at large: Persistent Graves' disease meant more than 5 years of antithyroid drug treatment with TSH receptor autoantibodies that stayed positive. Persistent Graves' disease patients in the clinical cohort had taken antithyroid drugs for roughly ten years on average. Peripheral blood TCR sequencing and RNA sequencing compared persistent Graves' disease patients with newly diagnosed Graves' disease patients. TCR sequencing covered around 13 persistent and 20 newly diagnosed Graves' disease patients, approximately 33 samples in total. The study was conducted in China and was registered as a clinical trial.

Cut back by 0 bases and 6 bases, the V and J ends lie 19 bases apart. CDR3 length: 16 amino acids, cysteine to phenylalanine. Left in the record is the CDR3 DNA by itself, 48 bases read in frame from the first base. CDR1 SGHRS and CDR2 YFSETQ are derived from the germline V gene. Library preparation employed multiplex PCR. Sequencing relied on an Illumina HiSeq 4000. To build TCR beta libraries, CDR3 regions were amplified by Arm-PCR using iRepertoire HTBI primers. Before sequencing, the PCR products underwent gel purification. Per the authors' processing: Across samples, roughly 60 TRBV and roughly 15 TRBJ segments were identified and used for gene usage analysis of CDR3 amino acid clonotypes. COPE and FqMerger were used to merge filtered high-quality paired reads into contigs. Contigs were aligned with BLAST to IMGT TRBV, TRBD and TRBJ reference genes, and CDR3 was defined per IMGT. Any clonotype with a frequency above 0.1% was classified as a highly expanded clone. Shannon entropy served as the measure of repertoire diversity, while the Gini coefficient captured V-J evenness. A clonotype was considered public if more than one individual shared it. The raw public reads went through TCRdb reprocessing: fastp at Q25, MiXCR clone calling, in-frame beta chains kept. Here each entry gathers all rows of one CDR3 protein and keeps the most common genes and DNA. It is TCRdb's table, rather than the study itself, that gives the V and J calls and clone size. The sample table records 420,000 or so distinct CDR3 sequences; 23% of these occur just once. About 27% of the sample rests with the top ten.

Findings and caveats that apply to the study as a whole: The small sample size was acknowledged by the authors as a limitation that may reduce accuracy. Preferential use of TRBV28, TRBJ1-2 and TRBJ2-5 was observed in persistent disease, whereas TRBV20-1 and TRBJ2-1 were favored in newly diagnosed disease. Compared with newly diagnosed patients, persistent Graves' disease patients had lower TCR Shannon entropy and fewer highly expanded clones, which suggests clonal expansion. Only the TCR beta chain was sequenced and analyzed. Persistent patients shared more public clonotypes among themselves (around 3,000) than newly diagnosed patients did (over 900). Peripheral blood alone was examined, since thyroid tissue, which constituted the primary lesion, could not be accessed.

Sample time point, as interpreted from the label and publication: persistent/refractory GD, antithyroid drugs over 5 years with positive TRAb. For both TCR sequencing and RNA sequencing, RNA was extracted from PBMCs in TRIzol. Graves' disease was diagnosed according to American Thyroid Association guidelines. Patients were recruited from an endocrinology department in Xi'an, China. From each patient, nine milliliters of peripheral blood was collected into an EDTA anticoagulant tube. PBMCs were isolated by Ficoll Paque Plus density gradient separation without further T cell sorting. An Agilent 2100 Bioanalyzer and agarose gel were used to check RNA quality, and a NanoDrop 2000 was used to measure RNA concentration. Of note for this clonotype: The antigen it recognizes is unknown. Qualities for individual bases were not recorded, and no much larger clone is one base off.

The origin of this receptor is a female donor with Graves disease. The sequence links TRBV5-1 to TRBJ2-7; TRBD2 is a possible D gene, resting on 5 matching bases. Sequencing used peripheral blood mononuclear cells (PBMCs), obtained when the disease was refractory, from a patient treated with antithyroid drugs. CDR3 protein: CASSLDPDAFAGEQYF. The nucleotide sequence is given as TGCGCCAGCAGCTTGGACCCCGACGCTTTTGCGGGCGAGCAGTACTTC.